This entry lists 20 T cell receptor beta chains sequenced from one sample in a study of shared clonotypes between healthy human individuals. Profiling relied on immunoSEQ multiplex PCR, and the TCRdb table lists in-frame clones only, not all of them. The sample contains some 490,000 clones, roughly 80% of which appear only once. The sample taken for sequencing was PBMCs. All receptors derive from a woman in her thirties or forties in good health. Some clones in this sample may be carry-over from other donors' samples.

The chain couples TRBV5-1 to TRBJ2-7; no reliable D call. Germline CDR1 reads SGHRS; CDR2 reads YFSETQ. The V end was cut by 4 bases, the J end by 6 bases, with 23 bases between. CDR3 length: 16 residues. Here the CDR3 DNA reads TGCGCCAGCAGCCCCGGCGGCAACCTAGTTTCCGCCGAGCAGTACTTC. Residues: CASSPGGNLVSAEQYF.

A note on this clone: Other DNA sequences of this sample code for an identical CDR3. The V and J genes are TRBV10-1 and TRBJ1-1, with D uncertain. Germline loops: CDR1 WNHNN, CDR2 SYGVQD (reference sequence). Trimming cost V 4 bases and J 2 bases, with 5 bases left between them. This CDR3 region has 12 residues. The CDR3 spells CASSGLNTEAFF. The CDR3 nucleotides read TGCGCCAGCAGTGGTCTCAACACTGAAGCTTTCTTT.

The CDR3 region is CAIKPGQGTDYGYTF. The CDR3 DNA reads TGTGCCATCAAACCGGGACAGGGAACGGACTATGGCTACACCTTC. The V and J genes are TRBV10-3 and TRBJ1-2, with 9 bases identical to TRBD1. J was trimmed by 3 bases and V by 7 bases; bases with no gene match: 9. The germline V gene has CDR1 ENHRY and CDR2 SYGVKD. CDR3 length equals 15 residues.

DNA for the CDR3: TGTGCCAGCAGCTTGGTGGGGGTAGAAGAGACCCAGTACTTC. Translating it yields CASSLVGVEETQYF. The rearrangement joins TRBV5-8 to TRBJ2-5; either TRBD1 or TRBD2 may fit D (5 bases each). With 0 bases removed from V and 3 bases from J, the gap between germline ends came to 9 bases. Germline V gene data show CDR1 as SGHTS and CDR2 as YDEGEE. This CDR3 has 14 amino acids.

This chain uses TRBV7-9 with TRBJ2-7; no firm D call. CDR1 and CDR2 from the germline V gene are SEHNR and FQNEAQ (reference sequence). This CDR3 is 17 amino acids long. V was pared by 3 bases and J by 6 bases, with 24 bases between. The CDR3 here is CASSFARSRPEGPEQYF. CDR3 nucleotide sequence: TGTGCCAGCAGCTTTGCTCGATCGAGACCCGAAGGACCCGAGCAGTACTTC. The variable domain in full, with the rest retrieved from reference TRBV7-9 and TRBJ2-7, is DTGVSQNPRHKITKRGQNVTFRCDPISEHNRLYWYRQTLGQGPEFLTYFQNEAQLEKSRLLSDRFSAERPKGSFSTLEIQRTEQGDSAMYLCASSFARSRPEGPEQYFGPGTRLTVT.

V and J are TRBV6-1 and TRBJ2-6; D is uncertain. Germline-derived CDR1 and CDR2 are MNHNS and SASEGT. Trimming cost V 0 bases and J 0 bases, with 6 bases left between them. The CDR3 consists of 16 residues. Written as DNA, the CDR3 is TGTGCCAGCAGTGAAGCCGGCTACTCTGGGGCCAACGTCCTGACTTTC. Translating it yields CASSEAGYSGANVLTF.

The sample holds a few counts of this clone. The chain has TRBV5-6 and TRBJ1-1, with D unresolved. Germline V gene lookup returns CDR1 SGHDT and CDR2 YYEEEE. The CDR3 spans 14 residues. V was pared by 4 bases and J by 7 bases, with 17 bases between. Here the CDR3 DNA reads TGTGCCAGCAGCCCCGATCCGAACGTCCGTGAAGCTTTCTTT. Amino acids: CASSPDPNVREAFF.

The genes are TRBV2 and TRBJ2-5; D might be TRBD2 (6 bases). Germline V lookup: CDR1 SNHLY, CDR2 FYNNEI. The CDR3 is made up of 14 amino acids. V was pared by 2 bases and J by 3 bases, with 10 bases between. CDR3 loop: CASSELGEEETQYF. The DNA of the CDR3 is TGTGCCAGCAGTGAATTGGGGGAGGAAGAGACCCAGTACTTC.

Turning to this clone: Other DNA sequences in this specimen translate into the identical CDR3. The chain joins TRBV20-1 to TRBJ2-5, with D unclear. The CDR3 loop spans 11 amino acids. The germline V gene has CDR1 DFQATT and CDR2 SNEGSKA (reference sequence). With 0 bases removed from V and 4 bases from J, the gap between germline ends came to 3 bases. The CDR3 nucleotides read TGCAGTGCTAGAGATTTAGAGACCCAGTACTTC. Its translation is CSARDLETQYF.

The genes are TRBV7-8 and TRBJ1-1, with D tentatively TRBD1 (6 bases). The germline gives CDR1 SGHVS, CDR2 FQNEAQ. This CDR3 has 14 residues. V shed 3 bases and J shed 1 base, with 9 bases lying between them. CDR3 region: CASSFPTGNTEAFF. The DNA of the CDR3 is TGTGCCAGCAGCTTCCCGACAGGGAACACTGAAGCTTTCTTT.

The V call is TRBV30, the J call TRBJ1-1; D gene uncertain. Trimming shortened V by 0 bases and J by 5 bases, and 7 bases separated the two germline ends. The CDR3 totals 12 residues. Germline loops: CDR1 GTSNPN, CDR2 SVGIG (reference sequence). The CDR3 region has the DNA TGTGCCTGGAGTGTAGTGGGGACTGAAGCTTTCTTT. This translates into CAWSVVGTEAFF.

The rearrangement links TRBV4-1 to TRBJ2-1, with 10 positions matching TRBD2. The CDR3 length is 15 residues. The junction had 4 bases not matched to a gene; V was cut back by 2 bases and J by 6 bases. Germline V gene data show CDR1 as MGHRA and CDR2 as YSYEKL. For the CDR3, the DNA is TGCGCCAGCAGCCAAATGGGACTAGCGCTCAATGAGCAGTTCTTC. Translating gives CASSQMGLALNEQFF.

About this clone: This probably arose from a read error, given a far larger clone one base away. In nucleotides, the CDR3 is TGTGCCTGGTACTGGAACATGAACACTGAAGCTTTCTTT. Amino acid sequence: CAWYWNMNTEAFF. The rearrangement links TRBV30 to TRBJ1-1; D not certain. The germline V and J ends were trimmed by 5 bases and 0 bases, with 10 bases remaining between them. The germline V gene has CDR1 GTSNPN and CDR2 SVGIG (reference sequence). The CDR3 spans 13 residues.

This clone was seen once. V usage is TRBV29-1 and J usage is TRBJ2-7, with D unclear. Between the trimmed V and J ends, which lost 0 bases and 6 bases, there was a span of 12 bases. The CDR3 has 13 residues. From germline, CDR1 is SQVTM and CDR2 ANQGSEA. The CDR3 protein is CSVEEWRGREQYF. The CDR3 region has the DNA TGCAGCGTTGAAGAGTGGCGTGGGCGCGAGCAGTACTTC.

The rearrangement links TRBV7-8 to TRBJ2-3; 14 nucleotides match TRBD2. The junction had 4 bases not matched to a gene; V was cut back by 5 bases and J by 3 bases. The CDR3 spans 16 residues. Germline assignment: CDR1 SGHVS and CDR2 FQNEAQ. The CDR3 DNA is TGTGCCAGCAGCCCACGGACTAGCGGGAGGACAGATACGCAGTATTTT. Amino acids: CASSPRTSGRTDTQYF.

This clone was observed a single time. This rearrangement joins TRBV4-3 to TRBJ1-5; TRBD1 is a possible D gene (6 bases). The germline V and J ends were trimmed by 1 base and 7 bases, with 14 bases remaining between them. The CDR3 contains 15 residues. Germline V gene sequence: CDR1 LGHNA, CDR2 YSLEER. CDR3 protein: CASSQVAGARQPQHF. CDR3 DNA sequence: TGCGCCAGCAGCCAAGTGGCAGGGGCGAGACAGCCCCAGCATTTT.

This chain links TRBV7-6 with TRBJ2-7; 12 bases line up with TRBD2. Germline assignment: CDR1 SGHVS and CDR2 FNYEAQ. The CDR3 is 18 residues long. After removal of 4 bases from V and 3 bases from J, the junction contained 13 bases not matched to a gene. The DNA of the CDR3 is TGTGCCAGCAGCTCGCTAGCGGGAGGGCCCGGTTTTGTCTACGAGCAGTACTTC. It specifies CASSSLAGGPGFVYEQYF.

V and J are TRBV7-8 and TRBJ1-3; TRBD1 matches 11 bases. The J segment lost 4 bases and the V segment lost 2 bases, leaving 7 bases of the junction unmatched. The CDR3 is 17 residues long. Germline CDR1 reads SGHVS; CDR2 reads FQNEAQ. This chain's CDR3 is CASSLYRTGGDGNTIYF. CDR3 DNA: TGTGCCAGCAGCTTATACCGGACAGGGGGCGACGGAAACACCATATATTTT.

The rearrangement links TRBV18 to TRBJ2-5, with D unclear. Germline CDR1 reads KGHSH; CDR2 reads LQKENI. The CDR3 sequence is 14 residues long. V was cut by 0 bases and J by 7 bases, with 12 bases left in between. The CDR3 DNA reads as TGTGCCAGCTCACCACCCATAGACCTTAGGACCCAGTACTTC. Its protein is CASSPPIDLRTQYF.

This rearrangement joins TRBV5-4 to TRBJ2-7; D gene unclear. There are 15 residues in the CDR3. The germline V gene encodes CDR1 SGHNT and CDR2 YYREEE (reference sequence). V was shortened by 0 bases and J by 0 bases, with 10 bases between the two germline ends. The CDR3 nucleotides are TGTGCCAGCAGCTTGGGGCGGACGAACTCCTACGAGCAGTACTTC. Protein: CASSLGRTNSYEQYF.